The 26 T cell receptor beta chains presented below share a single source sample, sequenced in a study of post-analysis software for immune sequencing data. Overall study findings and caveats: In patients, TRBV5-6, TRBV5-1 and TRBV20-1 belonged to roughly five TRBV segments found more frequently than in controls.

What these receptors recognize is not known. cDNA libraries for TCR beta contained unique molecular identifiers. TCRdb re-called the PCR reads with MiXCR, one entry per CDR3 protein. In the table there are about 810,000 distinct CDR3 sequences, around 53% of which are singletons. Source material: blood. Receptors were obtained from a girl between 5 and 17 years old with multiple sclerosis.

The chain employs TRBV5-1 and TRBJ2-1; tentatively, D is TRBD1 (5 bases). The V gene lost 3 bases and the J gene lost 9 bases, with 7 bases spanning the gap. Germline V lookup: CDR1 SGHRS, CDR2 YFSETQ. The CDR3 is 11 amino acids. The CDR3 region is CASSSGPEQFF. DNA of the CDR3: TGCGCCAGCAGCTCAGGGCCTGAGCAGTTCTTC.

The CDR3 is CASSLPQGAYGGYTF. CDR3 nucleotides: TGTGCCAGCTCACTGCCACAGGGGGCGTACGGAGGCTACACCTTC. V is TRBV18 and J is TRBJ1-2; 9 bases are shared with TRBD1. The germline CDR1 and CDR2 sequences are KGHSH and LQKENI. V dropped 4 bases and J dropped 8; count of bases not matched to a gene: 11. The CDR3 is made up of 15 amino acids.

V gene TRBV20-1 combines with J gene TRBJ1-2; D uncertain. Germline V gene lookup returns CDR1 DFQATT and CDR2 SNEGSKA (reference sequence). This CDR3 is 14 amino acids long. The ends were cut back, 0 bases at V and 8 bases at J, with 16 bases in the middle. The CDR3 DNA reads TGCAGTGCTAGAGATGTAGACGTGGCGAAAGGCTACACCTTC. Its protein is CSARDVDVAKGYTF.

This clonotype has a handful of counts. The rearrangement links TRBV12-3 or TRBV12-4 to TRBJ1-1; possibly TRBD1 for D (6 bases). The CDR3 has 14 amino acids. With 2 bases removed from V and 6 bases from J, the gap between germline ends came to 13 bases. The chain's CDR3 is CASSLTGRSPEAFF. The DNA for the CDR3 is TGTGCCAGCAGTTTAACAGGGCGTAGCCCTGAAGCTTTCTTT.

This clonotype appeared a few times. CDR3: CASSATQGREQYF. The CDR3 DNA follows: TGTGCCAGCAGCGCGACACAGGGTCGCGAGCAGTACTTC. This chain links TRBV7-9 with TRBJ2-7, with a possible D match to TRBD1 (6 bases). CDR1 is SEHNR, CDR2 FQNEAQ, per germline (reference sequence). The CDR3 spans 13 residues. The V end was cut by 5 bases, the J end by 6 bases, with 14 bases between. The full variable domain, with the rest looked up from reference TRBV7-9 and TRBJ2-7, is DTGVSQNPRHKITKRGQNVTFRCDPISEHNRLYWYRQTLGQGPEFLTYFQNEAQLEKSRLLSDRFSAERPKGSFSTLEIQRTEQGDSAMYLCASSATQGREQYFGPGTRLTVT.

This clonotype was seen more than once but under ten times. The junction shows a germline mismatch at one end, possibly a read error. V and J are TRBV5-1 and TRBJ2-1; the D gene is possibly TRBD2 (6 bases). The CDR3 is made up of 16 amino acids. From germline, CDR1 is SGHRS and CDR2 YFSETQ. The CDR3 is CASSLALAGSYNEQFF. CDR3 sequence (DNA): TGTGCCAGCAGCTTAGCTCTTGCGGGATCCTACAATGAGCAGTTCTTC.

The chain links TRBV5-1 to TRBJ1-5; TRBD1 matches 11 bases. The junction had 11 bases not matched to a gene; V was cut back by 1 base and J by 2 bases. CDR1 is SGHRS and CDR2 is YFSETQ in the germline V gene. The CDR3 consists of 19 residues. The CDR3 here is CASSLWGPRTGGGNQPQHF. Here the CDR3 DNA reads TGCGCCAGCAGCTTGTGGGGACCAAGGACAGGGGGCGGCAATCAGCCCCAGCATTTT. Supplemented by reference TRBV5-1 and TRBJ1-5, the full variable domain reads KAGVTQTPRYLIKTRGQQVTLSCSPISGHRSVSWYQQTPGQGLQFLFEYFSETQRNKGNFPGRFSGRQFSNSRSEMNVSTLELGDSALYLCASSLWGPRTGGGNQPQHFGDGTRLSIL.

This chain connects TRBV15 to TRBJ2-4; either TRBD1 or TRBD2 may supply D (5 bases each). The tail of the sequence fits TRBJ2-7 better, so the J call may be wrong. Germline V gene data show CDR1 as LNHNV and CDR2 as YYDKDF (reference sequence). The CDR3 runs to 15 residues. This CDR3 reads CATSRTKGSADEQYF. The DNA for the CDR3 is TGTGCCACCAGCAGAACCAAGGGGAGCGCTGACGAGCAGTACTTC.

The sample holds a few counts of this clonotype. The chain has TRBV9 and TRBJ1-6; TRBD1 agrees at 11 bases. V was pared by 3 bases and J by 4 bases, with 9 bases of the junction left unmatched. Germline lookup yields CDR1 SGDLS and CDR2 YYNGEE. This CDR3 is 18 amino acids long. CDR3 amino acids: CASSEGTGGQFYNSPLHF. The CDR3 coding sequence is TGTGCCAGCAGCGAGGGGACAGGGGGTCAATTTTATAATTCACCCCTCCACTTT. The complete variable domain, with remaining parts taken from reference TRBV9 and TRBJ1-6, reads DSGVTQTPKHLITATGQRVTLRCSPRSGDLSVYWYQQSLDQGLQFLIQYYNGEERAKGNILERFSAQQFPDLHSELNLSSLELGDSALYFCASSEGTGGQFYNSPLHFGNGTRLTVT.

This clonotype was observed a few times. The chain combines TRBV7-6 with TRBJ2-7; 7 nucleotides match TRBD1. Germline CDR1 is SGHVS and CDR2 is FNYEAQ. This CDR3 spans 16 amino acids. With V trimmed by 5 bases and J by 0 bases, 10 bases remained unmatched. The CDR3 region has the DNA TGTGCCAGCAGCCCGACAGGGCCCCGGACCTCCTACGAGCAGTACTTC. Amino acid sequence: CASSPTGPRTSYEQYF.

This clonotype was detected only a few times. This chain's CDR3 is CASSPQEKAYEQYF. DNA of the CDR3: TGTGCCAGCTCACCACAGGAGAAAGCCTACGAGCAGTACTTC. V usage is TRBV18 and J usage is TRBJ2-7; D remains ambiguous. The CDR3 is 14 amino acids. V was clipped by 1 base and J by 2 bases, with 9 bases between them. From germline, CDR1 is KGHSH and CDR2 LQKENI.

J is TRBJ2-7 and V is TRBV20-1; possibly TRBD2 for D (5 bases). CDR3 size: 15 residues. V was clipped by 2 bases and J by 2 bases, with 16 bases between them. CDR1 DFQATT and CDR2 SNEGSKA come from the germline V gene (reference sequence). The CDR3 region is CSARPPASGTYEQYF. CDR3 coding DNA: TGCAGTGCTAGACCCCCGGCGAGCGGTACCTACGAGCAGTACTTC.

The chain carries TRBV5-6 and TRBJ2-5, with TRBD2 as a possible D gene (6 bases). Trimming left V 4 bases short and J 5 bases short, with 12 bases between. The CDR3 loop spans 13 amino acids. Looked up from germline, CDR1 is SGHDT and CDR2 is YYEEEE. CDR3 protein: CASSPSGVETQYF. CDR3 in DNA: TGTGCCAGCAGCCCGTCGGGGGTGGAGACCCAGTACTTC.

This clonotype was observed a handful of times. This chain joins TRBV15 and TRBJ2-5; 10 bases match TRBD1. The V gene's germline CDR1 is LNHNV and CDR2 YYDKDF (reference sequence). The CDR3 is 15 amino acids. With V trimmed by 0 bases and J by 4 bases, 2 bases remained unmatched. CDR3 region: CATSRDWDRGETQYF. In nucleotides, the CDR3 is TGTGCCACCAGCAGAGATTGGGACAGGGGAGAGACCCAGTACTTC.

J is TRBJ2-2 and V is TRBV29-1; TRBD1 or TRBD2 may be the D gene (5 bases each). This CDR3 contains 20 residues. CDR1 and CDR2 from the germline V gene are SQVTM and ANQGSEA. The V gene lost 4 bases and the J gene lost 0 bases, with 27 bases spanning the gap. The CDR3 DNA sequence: TGCAGCGTTGGGGGCGATTGGATTGGAGGACGGATCGCGAACACCGGGGAGCTGTTTTTT. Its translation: CSVGGDWIGGRIANTGELFF.

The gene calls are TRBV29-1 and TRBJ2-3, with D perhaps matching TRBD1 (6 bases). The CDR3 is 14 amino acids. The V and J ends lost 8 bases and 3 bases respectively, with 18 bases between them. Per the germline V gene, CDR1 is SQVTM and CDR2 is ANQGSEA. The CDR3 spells CSPFYQGSTDTQYF. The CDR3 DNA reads TGCAGCCCTTTTTACCAGGGGTCGACAGATACGCAGTATTTT.

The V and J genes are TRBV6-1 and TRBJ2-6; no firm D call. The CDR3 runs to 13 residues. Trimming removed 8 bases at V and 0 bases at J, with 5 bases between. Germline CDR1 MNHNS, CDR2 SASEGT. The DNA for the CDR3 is TGTGCCAGCCAGCTCTCTGGGGCCAACGTCCTGACTTTC. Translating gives CASQLSGANVLTF.

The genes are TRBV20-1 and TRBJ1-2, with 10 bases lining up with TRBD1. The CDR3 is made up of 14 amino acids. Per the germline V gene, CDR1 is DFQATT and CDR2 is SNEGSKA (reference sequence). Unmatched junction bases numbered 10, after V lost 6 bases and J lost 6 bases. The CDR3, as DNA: TGCAGTGCCGTATCCGGGACAGGGGCCAATGGCTACACCTTC. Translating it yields CSAVSGTGANGYTF.

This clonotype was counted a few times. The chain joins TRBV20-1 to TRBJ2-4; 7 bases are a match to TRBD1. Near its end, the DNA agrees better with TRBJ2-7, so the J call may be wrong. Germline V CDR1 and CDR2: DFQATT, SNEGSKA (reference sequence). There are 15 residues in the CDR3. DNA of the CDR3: TGCAGTGCTAGGGATTCCGGACAGGCTACCTACGAGCAGTACTTC. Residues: CSARDSGQATYEQYF.

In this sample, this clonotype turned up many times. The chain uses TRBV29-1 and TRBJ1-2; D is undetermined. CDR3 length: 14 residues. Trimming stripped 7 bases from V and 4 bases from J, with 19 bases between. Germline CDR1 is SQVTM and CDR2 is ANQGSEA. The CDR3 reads CSGGGQESVYGYTF. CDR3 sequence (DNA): TGCAGCGGTGGCGGGCAGGAGTCGGTCTATGGCTACACCTTC.

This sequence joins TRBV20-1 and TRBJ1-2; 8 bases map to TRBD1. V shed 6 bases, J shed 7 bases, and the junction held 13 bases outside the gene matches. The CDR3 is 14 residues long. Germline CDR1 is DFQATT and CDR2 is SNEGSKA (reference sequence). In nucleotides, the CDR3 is TGCAGTGCAACGCCAGGGGGCCCCAAGGCTGGCTACACCTTC. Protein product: CSATPGGPKAGYTF.

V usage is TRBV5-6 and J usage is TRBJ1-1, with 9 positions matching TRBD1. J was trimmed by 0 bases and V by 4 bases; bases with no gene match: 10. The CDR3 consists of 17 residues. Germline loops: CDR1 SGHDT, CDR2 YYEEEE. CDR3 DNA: TGTGCCAGCAGCCTTCCGGGACAGGGACTAATGAACACTGAAGCTTTCTTT. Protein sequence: CASSLPGQGLMNTEAFF.

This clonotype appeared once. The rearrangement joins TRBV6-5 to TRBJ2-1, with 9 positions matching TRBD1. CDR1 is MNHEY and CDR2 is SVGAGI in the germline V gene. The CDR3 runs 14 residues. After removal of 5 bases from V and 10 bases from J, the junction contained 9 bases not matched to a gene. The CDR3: CASSLRTGAMEQFF. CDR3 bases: TGTGCCAGCAGTCTCCGGACAGGGGCTATGGAGCAGTTCTTC.

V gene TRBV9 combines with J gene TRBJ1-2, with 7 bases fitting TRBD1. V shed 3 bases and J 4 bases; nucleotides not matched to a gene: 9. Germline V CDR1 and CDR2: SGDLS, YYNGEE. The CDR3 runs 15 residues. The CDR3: CASSETGTRVYGYTF. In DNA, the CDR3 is TGTGCCAGCAGCGAGACAGGGACTCGGGTCTATGGCTACACCTTC.

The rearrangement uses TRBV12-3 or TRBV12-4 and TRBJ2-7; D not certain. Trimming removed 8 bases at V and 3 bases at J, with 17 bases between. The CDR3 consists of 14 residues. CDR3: CASAKSSKGYEQYF. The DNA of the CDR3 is TGTGCCAGCGCGAAGTCCAGTAAAGGCTACGAGCAGTACTTC.

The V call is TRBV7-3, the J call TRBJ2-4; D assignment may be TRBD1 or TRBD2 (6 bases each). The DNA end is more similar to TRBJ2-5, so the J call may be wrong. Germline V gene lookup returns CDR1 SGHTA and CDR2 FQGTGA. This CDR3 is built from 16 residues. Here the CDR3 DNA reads TGTGCCAGCAGCTTAACGGGGGGTTCCAGGGGCGAGACCCAGTACTTC. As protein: CASSLTGGSRGETQYF.